This record looks at one T cell receptor beta chain sequence and its context. The clone's antigen remains unknown. Per-nucleotide qualities are absent, and no much larger clonotype sits a single base away. Libraries were prepared through the immunoSEQ multiplex PCR assay. TCRdb stores this immuneACCESS table with in-frame sequences only. Part of the clones is absent; in the studies checked, under half of the shortfall reflects unresolved V genes, and no reason is known for the rest. Across this sample there are tens of thousands of clones, with around 92% seen only once. The ten top clones hold 0.15% to 0.2% of the sample. This specimen belongs to a study of T cell changes during pregnancy in multiple sclerosis (dated by TCRdb to between 2017 and 2020). In the study overall: Changes in the T cell repertoire over the course of pregnancy were examined in this study in women with multiple sclerosis.

V and J lose 1 base and 3 bases, and a span of 3 bases separates them. Taken from cysteine to phenylalanine, the CDR3 has 12 residues. The only DNA kept is the CDR3, 36 bases in frame from the first base. CDR1 LNHNV and CDR2 YYDKDF were looked up in the germline V gene (reference sequence). Here the sequenced sample was CD4+ T cells from peripheral blood mononuclear cells, taken after pregnancy. The rearrangement combines TRBV15 with TRBJ2-5, with the D gene not confidently named. This TCR derives from a female donor in good health, enrolled as a control in a pregnancy study. The CDR3 protein: CATSRVKETQYF. The DNA sequence is TGTGCCACCAGCAGAGTCAAAGAGACCCAGTACTTC.